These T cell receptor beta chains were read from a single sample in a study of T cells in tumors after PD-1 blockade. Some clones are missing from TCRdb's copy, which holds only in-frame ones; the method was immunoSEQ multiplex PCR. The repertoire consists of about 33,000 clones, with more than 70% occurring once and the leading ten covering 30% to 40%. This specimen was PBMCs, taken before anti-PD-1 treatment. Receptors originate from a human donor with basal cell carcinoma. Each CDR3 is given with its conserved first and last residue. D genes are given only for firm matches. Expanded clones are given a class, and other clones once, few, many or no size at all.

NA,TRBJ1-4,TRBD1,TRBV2,CATSRQGTNEKLFF,TGTGCCACCTCACGACAGGGGACTAATGAAAAACTGTTTTTT
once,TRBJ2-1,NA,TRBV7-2,CASSLFTLARLWYSDEQFF,TGTGCCAGCAGCTTATTTACGCTAGCGAGGTTGTGGTATTCTGATGAGCAGTTCTTC
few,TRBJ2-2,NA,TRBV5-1,CASSWTAPTGELFF,TGCGCCAGCAGCTGGACGGCGCCTACAGGGGAGCTGTTTTTT
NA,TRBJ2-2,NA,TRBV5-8,CASSIFYGVASNTGELFF,TGTGCCAGCAGCATATTTTACGGTGTGGCTTCGAACACCGGGGAGCTGTTTTTT
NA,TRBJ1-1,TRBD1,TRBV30,CALKTGRTEAFF,TGTGCCTTGAAGACAGGGCGGACTGAAGCTTTCTTT
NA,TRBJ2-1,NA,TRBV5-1,CASSLLPGTSRGNEQFF,TGCGCCAGCAGCTTACTCCCGGGGACTTCAAGGGGCAATGAGCAGTTCTTC
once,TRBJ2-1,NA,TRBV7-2,CASSLASGNNEQFF,TGTGCCAGCAGCTTAGCTTCAGGCAACAATGAGCAGTTCTTC
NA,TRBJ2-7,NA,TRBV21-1,CASSKVPLKGRGEQYF,TGTGCCAGCAGCAAAGTACCTCTGAAGGGGCGGGGCGAGCAGTACTTC
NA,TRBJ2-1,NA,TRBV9,CASSGRGAGVAYNEQFF,TGTGCCAGCAGCGGCAGGGGGGCGGGAGTAGCCTACAATGAGCAGTTCTTC
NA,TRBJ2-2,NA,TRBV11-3,CASSTRNTGELFF,TGTGCCAGCAGCACCCGGAACACCGGGGAGCTGTTTTTT
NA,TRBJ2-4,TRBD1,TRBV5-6,CASSLRRTGPFYIQYF,TGTGCCAGCAGCTTGAGGAGGACAGGGCCTTTTTACATTCAGTACTTC
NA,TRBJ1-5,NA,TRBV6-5,CASIIQVNQPQHF,TGTGCCAGCATCATACAAGTAAATCAGCCCCAGCATTTT
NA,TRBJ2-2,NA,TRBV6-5,CASGTGELFF,TGTGCCAGCGGGACCGGGGAGCTGTTTTTT
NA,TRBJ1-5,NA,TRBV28,CASSLVSNQPQHF,TGTGCCAGCAGTTTGGTAAGCAATCAGCCCCAGCATTTT
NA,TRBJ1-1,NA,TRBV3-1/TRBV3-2,CASSQETGVRTEAFF,TGTGCCAGCAGCCAAGAAACCGGGGTACGGACTGAAGCTTTCTTT
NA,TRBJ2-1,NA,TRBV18,CASSPLGGSYNEQFF,TGTGCCAGCTCACCCCTGGGGGGCTCCTACAATGAGCAGTTCTTC
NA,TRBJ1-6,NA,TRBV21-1,CASSNGPGQESSSYNSPLHF,TGTGCCAGCAGCAATGGACCTGGACAGGAGAGTAGCTCCTATAATTCACCCCTCCACTTT
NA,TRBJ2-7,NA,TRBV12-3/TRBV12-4,CASSWDKSYEQYF,TGTGCCAGCAGTTGGGACAAAAGCTACGAGCAGTACTTC
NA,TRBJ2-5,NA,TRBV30,CAWSRTRVETQYF,TGTGCCTGGAGCAGAACCAGGGTGGAGACCCAGTACTTC
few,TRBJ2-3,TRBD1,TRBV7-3,CASSQRQGASDTQYF,TGTGCCAGCAGCCAGCGACAGGGGGCGTCGGATACGCAGTATTTT
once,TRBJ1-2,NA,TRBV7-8,CASSFGANYGYTF,TGTGCCAGCAGCTTCGGGGCTAACTATGGCTACACCTTC
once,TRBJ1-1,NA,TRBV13,CASSWDGSNTEAFF,TGTGCCAGCAGTTGGGACGGGTCGAACACTGAAGCTTTCTTT
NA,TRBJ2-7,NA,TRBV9,CASSTGPLSYEQYF,TGTGCCAGCAGCACCGGGCCGTTATCCTACGAGCAGTACTTC
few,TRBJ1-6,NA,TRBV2,CASSFRAGENSPLHF,TGTGCCAGCAGCTTCAGGGCGGGGGAGAATTCACCCCTCCACTTT
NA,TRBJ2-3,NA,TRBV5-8,CASSLWGGSTDTQYF,TGTGCCAGCAGCTTGTGGGGAGGAAGCACAGATACGCAGTATTTT
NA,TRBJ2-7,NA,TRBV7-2,CASSFVGEQYF,TGTGCCAGCAGCTTTGTAGGCGAGCAGTACTTC
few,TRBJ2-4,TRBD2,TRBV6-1,CASSEGWWTSGRIKNIQYF,TGTGCCAGCAGTGAAGGGTGGTGGACTAGCGGGAGGATCAAAAACATTCAGTACTTC
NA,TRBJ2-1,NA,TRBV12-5,CASGLVRVRGYNEQFF,TGTGCTAGTGGTTTGGTAAGGGTCAGGGGATACAATGAGCAGTTCTTC
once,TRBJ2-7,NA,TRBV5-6,CASSVLSYEQYF,TGTGCCAGCAGCGTTTTATCCTACGAGCAGTACTTC
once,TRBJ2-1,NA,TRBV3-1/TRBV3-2,CAKNLASYNEQFF,TGTGCCAAGAACCTAGCTTCCTACAATGAGCAGTTCTTC
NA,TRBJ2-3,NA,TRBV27,CASSFRPGDTQYF,TGTGCCAGCAGTTTTCGCCCCGGCGATACGCAGTATTTT
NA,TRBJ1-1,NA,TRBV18,CASSPGGGVTEAFF,TGTGCCAGCTCGCCCGGGGGTGGGGTGACTGAAGCTTTCTTT
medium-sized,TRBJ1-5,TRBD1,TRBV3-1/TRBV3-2,CASSQDPRTGGSQPQHF,TGTGCCAGCAGCCAAGACCCTAGGACAGGCGGAAGTCAGCCCCAGCATTTT
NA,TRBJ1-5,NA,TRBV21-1,CASSTRGGSSPSNQPQHF,TGTGCCAGCAGCACCCGGGGGGGGAGCTCCCCGAGCAATCAGCCCCAGCATTTT
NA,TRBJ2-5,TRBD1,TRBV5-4,CASSGQGVTQYF,TGTGCCAGTTCGGGACAGGGGGTGACCCAGTACTTC
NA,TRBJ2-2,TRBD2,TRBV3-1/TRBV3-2,CASSPLAGAGGGELFF,TGTGCCAGCAGCCCCCTAGCGGGAGCGGGGGGCGGGGAGCTGTTTTTT
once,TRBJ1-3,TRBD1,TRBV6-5,CASSQGGAGNTIYF,TGTGCCAGCAGTCAGGGGGGGGCGGGAAACACCATATATTTT
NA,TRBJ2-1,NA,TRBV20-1,CSARAVTIEFF,TGCAGTGCTAGAGCTGTCACGATAGAGTTCTTC
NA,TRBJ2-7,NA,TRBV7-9,CASSLNYEQYF,TGTGCCAGCAGCCTGAACTACGAGCAGTACTTC
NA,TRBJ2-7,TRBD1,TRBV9,CASSGGTGLSYEQYF,TGTGCCAGCAGCGGAGGGACAGGTTTATCCTACGAGCAGTACTTC
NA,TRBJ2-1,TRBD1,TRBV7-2,CASSSRRGPYNEQFF,TGTGCCAGCAGCTCGCGCAGGGGGCCCTACAATGAGCAGTTCTTC
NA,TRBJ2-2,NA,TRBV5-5,CASSPDKPGELFF,TGTGCCAGCAGCCCAGACAAGCCCGGGGAGCTGTTTTTT
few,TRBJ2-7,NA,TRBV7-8,CASSLGAVYEQYF,TGTGCCAGCAGCTTAGGGGCAGTCTACGAGCAGTACTTC
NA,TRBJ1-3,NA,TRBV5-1,CASSSGGTGNTIYF,TGCGCCAGCAGCTCCGGGGGGACTGGAAACACCATATATTTT
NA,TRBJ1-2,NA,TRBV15,CATSRQGFHGYTF,TGTGCCACCAGCAGACAGGGATTCCATGGCTACACCTTC
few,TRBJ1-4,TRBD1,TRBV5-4,CASSLGQGTEKLFF,TGTGCCAGCAGCCTGGGACAGGGGACGGAAAAACTGTTTTTT
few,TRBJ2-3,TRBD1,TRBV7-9,CASSLSTGGWDTQYF,TGTGCCAGCAGCTTATCCACAGGGGGTTGGGATACGCAGTATTTT
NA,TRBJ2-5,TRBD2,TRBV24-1,CATSDSAGLAGPGTQYF,TGTGCCACCAGTGATTCTGCGGGACTAGCGGGGCCCGGGACCCAGTACTTC
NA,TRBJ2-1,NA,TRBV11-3,CASSSGLAHNEQFF,TGTGCCAGCAGCTCGGGACTCGCCCACAATGAGCAGTTCTTC
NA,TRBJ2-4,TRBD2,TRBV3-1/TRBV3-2,CASSPPGLAGGLAKNIQYF,TGTGCCAGCAGCCCCCCGGGACTAGCGGGGGGCCTTGCCAAAAACATTCAGTACTTC
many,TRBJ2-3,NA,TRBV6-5,CASSYGIAGTDTQYF,TGTGCCAGCAGTTACGGAATAGCGGGCACAGATACGCAGTATTTT
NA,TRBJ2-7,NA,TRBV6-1,CASSEGVLEQYF,TGTGCCAGCAGTGAGGGGGTCTTAGAGCAGTACTTC
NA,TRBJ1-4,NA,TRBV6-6,CASSPRVGEKLFF,TGTGCCAGCAGTCCCCGGGTCGGTGAAAAACTGTTTTTT
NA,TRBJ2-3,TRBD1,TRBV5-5,CASSWTGGVTDTQYF,TGTGCCAGCAGCTGGACAGGGGGGGTAACAGATACGCAGTATTTT
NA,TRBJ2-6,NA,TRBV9,CASSSLGVSGANVLTF,TGTGCCAGCAGCTCTTTAGGGGTTTCTGGGGCCAACGTCCTGACTTTC
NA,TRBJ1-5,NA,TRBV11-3,CASSLGHPNQPQHF,TGTGCCAGCAGCTTGGGACACCCCAATCAGCCCCAGCATTTT
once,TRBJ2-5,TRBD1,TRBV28,CASHFEGDSPVAETQYF,TGTGCCAGCCACTTTGAGGGGGACAGTCCCGTAGCCGAGACCCAGTACTTC